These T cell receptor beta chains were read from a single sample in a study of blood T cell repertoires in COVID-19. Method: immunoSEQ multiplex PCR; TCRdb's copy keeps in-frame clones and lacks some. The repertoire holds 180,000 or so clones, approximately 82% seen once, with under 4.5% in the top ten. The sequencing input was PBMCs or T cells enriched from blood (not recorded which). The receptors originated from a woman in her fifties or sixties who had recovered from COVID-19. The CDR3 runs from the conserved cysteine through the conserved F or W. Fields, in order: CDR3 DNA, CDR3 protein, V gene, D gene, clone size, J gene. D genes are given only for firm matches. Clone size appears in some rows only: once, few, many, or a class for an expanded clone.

CDR3nt: TGTGCCAGCTCCGGACAGGATCTCTCTGGAAACACCATATATTTT
CDR3aa: CASSGQDLSGNTIYF
v_gene: TRBV18
d_gene: TRBD1
abundance: NA
j_gene: TRBJ1-3

CDR3nt: TGTGCCAGCACCCGTCTAACTTCCCGGGACAACCAGCATTTT
CDR3aa: CASTRLTSRDNQHF
v_gene: TRBV6-6
d_gene: NA
abundance: NA
j_gene: TRBJ1-5

CDR3nt: TGTGCCAGCAGCCTAAGCGGGGGGAACACCGGGGAGCTGTTTTTT
CDR3aa: CASSLSGGNTGELFF
v_gene: TRBV9
d_gene: TRBD2
abundance: NA
j_gene: TRBJ2-2

CDR3nt: TGTGCCAGTAGTCCCCTAGCGGGAGCAGAGACCCAGTACTTC
CDR3aa: CASSPLAGAETQYF
v_gene: TRBV19
d_gene: TRBD2
abundance: NA
j_gene: TRBJ2-5

CDR3nt: TGTGCCAGCAGCTTAGGGGGGGTACCTGAAAAACTGTTTTTT
CDR3aa: CASSLGGVPEKLFF
v_gene: TRBV7-2
d_gene: NA
abundance: once
j_gene: TRBJ1-4

CDR3nt: TGTGCCAGCAGCGAATTGGGCCTGACGGTTGGATTCTTC
CDR3aa: CASSELGLTVGFF
v_gene: TRBV12-3/TRBV12-4
d_gene: NA
abundance: NA
j_gene: TRBJ2-1

CDR3nt: TGTGCCAGTAAGACAGGACTTAGCACAGATACGCAGTATTTT
CDR3aa: CASKTGLSTDTQYF
v_gene: TRBV6-5
d_gene: NA
abundance: once
j_gene: TRBJ2-3

CDR3nt: TGTGCCAGCAGTTCCCCCACCCGCGGAGAGCAGTTCTTC
CDR3aa: CASSSPTRGEQFF
v_gene: TRBV28
d_gene: NA
abundance: NA
j_gene: TRBJ2-1

CDR3nt: TGTGCCATCAGGGGCGCCAGTCACTATGGCTACACCTTC
CDR3aa: CAIRGASHYGYTF
v_gene: TRBV10-3
d_gene: NA
abundance: NA
j_gene: TRBJ1-2

CDR3nt: TGTGCCAGCACCCGACAGGGGTCGGGGGAGACCCAGTACTTC
CDR3aa: CASTRQGSGETQYF
v_gene: TRBV7-2
d_gene: TRBD1
abundance: NA
j_gene: TRBJ2-5

CDR3nt: TGCGCCAGCAGGGGGGCAATGAACACTGAAGCTTTCTTT
CDR3aa: CASRGAMNTEAFF
v_gene: TRBV5-1
d_gene: NA
abundance: NA
j_gene: TRBJ1-1

CDR3nt: TGTGCCAGCAAACGGGACAGGGCCAACAATCAGCCCCAGCATTTT
CDR3aa: CASKRDRANNQPQHF
v_gene: TRBV6-5
d_gene: TRBD1
abundance: NA
j_gene: TRBJ1-5

CDR3nt: TGTGCCAGCGGGGCCCTTGGAGCTTTCTTT
CDR3aa: CASGALGAFF
v_gene: TRBV28
d_gene: NA
abundance: once
j_gene: TRBJ1-1

CDR3nt: TGTGCCAGCAGTAGATATAGCGGGGGGTACAATGAGCAGTTCTTC
CDR3aa: CASSRYSGGYNEQFF
v_gene: TRBV2
d_gene: TRBD2
abundance: NA
j_gene: TRBJ2-1

CDR3nt: TGCGCCAGCAGCACAGGGACAGGGAGGCAGCCCCAGCATTTT
CDR3aa: CASSTGTGRQPQHF
v_gene: TRBV5-1
d_gene: TRBD1
abundance: NA
j_gene: TRBJ1-5

CDR3nt: TGTGCCAGCAGCCACAAGACGGGACAGCTTCGCGATGAGCAGTTCTTC
CDR3aa: CASSHKTGQLRDEQFF
v_gene: TRBV5-6
d_gene: TRBD1
abundance: NA
j_gene: TRBJ2-1

CDR3nt: TGTGCCAGCAGTTCGGACAGGGCCTATGGCTACACCTTC
CDR3aa: CASSSDRAYGYTF
v_gene: TRBV11-3
d_gene: TRBD1
abundance: NA
j_gene: TRBJ1-2

CDR3nt: TGTGCCAGCTCACCTACAGGGGTTAATTCACCCCTCCACTTT
CDR3aa: CASSPTGVNSPLHF
v_gene: TRBV18
d_gene: TRBD1
abundance: NA
j_gene: TRBJ1-6

CDR3nt: TGTGCTAGTGGTTTGGGGACAGGGACCGGGGAGCTGTTTTTT
CDR3aa: CASGLGTGTGELFF
v_gene: TRBV12-5
d_gene: TRBD1
abundance: few
j_gene: TRBJ2-2

CDR3nt: TGTGCCAGCAGTTTAGTCACGGCGGGGTATCTGGACTTC
CDR3aa: CASSLVTAGYLDF
v_gene: TRBV12-3/TRBV12-4
d_gene: NA
abundance: NA
j_gene: TRBJ2-4

CDR3nt: TGCGCCAGCAGTGAGCCGCCGCGGGGGACAGGGGTTTTTCAGGATGGCTACACCTTC
CDR3aa: CASSEPPRGTGVFQDGYTF
v_gene: TRBV10-1
d_gene: TRBD1
abundance: NA
j_gene: TRBJ1-2

CDR3nt: TGTGCCAGCAGGGGGGACAGCTCATATGGCTACACCTTC
CDR3aa: CASRGDSSYGYTF
v_gene: TRBV2
d_gene: TRBD1
abundance: NA
j_gene: TRBJ1-2

CDR3nt: TGTGCCAGCAGCTCGGGACTAGCGGCGGATACGCAGTATTTT
CDR3aa: CASSSGLAADTQYF
v_gene: TRBV11-3
d_gene: TRBD2
abundance: NA
j_gene: TRBJ2-3

CDR3nt: TGTGCCAGCAGCAGTCAGGGCACCGTATATAATTCACCCCTCCACTTT
CDR3aa: CASSSQGTVYNSPLHF
v_gene: TRBV7-2
d_gene: NA
abundance: NA
j_gene: TRBJ1-6

CDR3nt: TGCAGCGTCCGGGAGGTTACCAATGAGCAGTTCTTC
CDR3aa: CSVREVTNEQFF
v_gene: TRBV29-1
d_gene: TRBD2
abundance: NA
j_gene: TRBJ2-1

CDR3nt: TGTGCCAGCAGATGGGACAGGGGGATGAACACTGAAGCTTTCTTT
CDR3aa: CASRWDRGMNTEAFF
v_gene: TRBV6-6
d_gene: TRBD1
abundance: once
j_gene: TRBJ1-1

CDR3nt: TGTGCCACTCAAAAGGGACAGGGCTATAGGGAGACCCAGTACTTC
CDR3aa: CATQKGQGYRETQYF
v_gene: TRBV19
d_gene: TRBD1
abundance: once
j_gene: TRBJ2-5

CDR3nt: TGTGCCAGCAGCTTAACTTCGACAGGGGGTTACGGGGAGCTGTTTTTT
CDR3aa: CASSLTSTGGYGELFF
v_gene: TRBV7-6
d_gene: TRBD1
abundance: NA
j_gene: TRBJ2-2

CDR3nt: TGTGCCAGCAGTTACCAACAGGAGTATGGCTACACCTTC
CDR3aa: CASSYQQEYGYTF
v_gene: TRBV6-6
d_gene: NA
abundance: few
j_gene: TRBJ1-2

CDR3nt: TGTGCCAGCAAGTCCCCGGACACTGAAGCTTTCTTT
CDR3aa: CASKSPDTEAFF
v_gene: TRBV2
d_gene: NA
abundance: once
j_gene: TRBJ1-1

CDR3nt: TGCGCCAGCACTCCACAGCTCACTGAAGCTTTCTTT
CDR3aa: CASTPQLTEAFF
v_gene: TRBV10-2
d_gene: NA
abundance: once
j_gene: TRBJ1-1

CDR3nt: TGTGCCATCGCTGCTCGGGGGAGCACAGATACGCAGTATTTT
CDR3aa: CAIAARGSTDTQYF
v_gene: TRBV10-3
d_gene: NA
abundance: NA
j_gene: TRBJ2-3

CDR3nt: TGTGCCTGGACAAGCTCTAATGAAAAACTGTTTTTT
CDR3aa: CAWTSSNEKLFF
v_gene: TRBV30
d_gene: NA
abundance: NA
j_gene: TRBJ1-4

CDR3nt: TGTGCCAGCAGTTTAATGAGGCGGCCCGGGCAGTTCTTC
CDR3aa: CASSLMRRPGQFF
v_gene: TRBV28
d_gene: NA
abundance: NA
j_gene: TRBJ2-1

CDR3nt: TGTGCCAGCAGCTTGGGACAGGGCGAAAAACTGTTTTTT
CDR3aa: CASSLGQGEKLFF
v_gene: TRBV5-4
d_gene: TRBD1
abundance: NA
j_gene: TRBJ1-4

CDR3nt: TGTGCCAGCAGCTACCCCCCAGGGAACACTGAAGCTTTCTTT
CDR3aa: CASSYPPGNTEAFF
v_gene: TRBV11-2
d_gene: NA
abundance: NA
j_gene: TRBJ1-1

CDR3nt: TGTGCCAGCAGCTGGTCTGCAGGGCACAATGAGCAGTTCTTC
CDR3aa: CASSWSAGHNEQFF
v_gene: TRBV5-5
d_gene: NA
abundance: NA
j_gene: TRBJ2-1

CDR3nt: TGTGCCAGCAGCTTACCGGGACAGGGAAGCTATGGCTACACCTTC
CDR3aa: CASSLPGQGSYGYTF
v_gene: TRBV7-9
d_gene: TRBD1
abundance: NA
j_gene: TRBJ1-2

CDR3nt: TGTGCCAGCAGCCAAGACTACTCATCTGAAGCTTTCTTT
CDR3aa: CASSQDYSSEAFF
v_gene: TRBV3-1/TRBV3-2
d_gene: NA
abundance: NA
j_gene: TRBJ1-1

CDR3nt: TGTGCCAGCTCACCACGGGGCAGACAGGGCAATGAGCAGTTCTTC
CDR3aa: CASSPRGRQGNEQFF
v_gene: TRBV18
d_gene: TRBD1
abundance: NA
j_gene: TRBJ2-1

CDR3nt: TGCGCCAGCCTGGGGTTGTTGTTAGGGGAACAGGGGAATGAATTT
CDR3aa: CASLGLLLGEQGNEF
v_gene: TRBV10-2
d_gene: TRBD1
abundance: NA
j_gene: TRBJ1-1

CDR3nt: TGTGCCAGTAGCCCAACCGCGGACAGGGGGCGAGGCTACACCTTC
CDR3aa: CASSPTADRGRGYTF
v_gene: TRBV19
d_gene: TRBD1
abundance: NA
j_gene: TRBJ1-2